This TCR beta chain was captured in a study of early T cells in non-severe SARS-CoV-2 infection. TCRdb ran MiXCR on the 5' RACE reads and lists one entry per CDR3 protein. The table lists 20,000 to 30,000 distinct CDR3 sequences, roughly 4.5% of them singletons. Trimming cost V 3 bases and J 3 bases; bases outside gene matches: 6. From germline, CDR1 is MNHNS and CDR2 SASEGT. CDR3 length equals 15 residues. J is TRBJ2-3 and V is TRBV6-1; 7 bases line up with TRBD1. The origin of this receptor is an adult who was a healthcare worker with PCR-confirmed SARS-CoV-2 infection or an uninfected control (not recorded which). The sample taken for sequencing was whole blood. This CDR3 reads CASSDRNRGTDTQYF. The CDR3, as DNA: TGTGCCAGCAGTGATAGGAACAGGGGAACAGATACGCAGTATTTT.